These T cell receptor beta chains were read from a single sample in a study of blood T cells in healthy people across ages. TCRdb re-derived calls from the 5' RACE reads in MiXCR, one entry per CDR3 protein. The sample lists about 970,000 distinct CDR3 sequences, roughly half occurring once. Sequences were obtained from blood. Every receptor here comes from a woman aged 55-70 years in good health. Both conserved end residues are part of each CDR3. Each record gives: clone size, D gene, J gene, V gene, CDR3 DNA, CDR3 protein. The D gene is left open where the match is weak. Clone sizes are given selectively: once, few, many, or a class where the clone is expanded.

.,.,TRBJ2-5,TRBV27,TGTGCCAGCAGTTACTCCGGGACTCCCGGGGAGACCCAGTACTTC,CASSYSGTPGETQYF
once,.,TRBJ2-7,TRBV7-2,TGTGCCAGCAGCCCGATCCCTCCCTACGAGCAGTACTTC,CASSPIPPYEQYF
.,.,TRBJ2-3,TRBV7-9,TGTGCCAGCAGCCCGTGGCGGGGAACAGATACGCAGTATTTT,CASSPWRGTDTQYF
many,.,TRBJ2-1,TRBV29-1,TGCAGCGTTTCAGGGGCAGGAACCTACAATGAGCAGTTCTTC,CSVSGAGTYNEQFF
.,TRBD2,TRBJ2-7,TRBV4-1,TGCGCCAGCAGCCAGGGTATGCCGACTTATCGGGAGGGAACCCAGTACTTC,CASSQGMPTYREGTQYF
.,.,TRBJ1-5,TRBV10-3,TGTGCCATCGGCAGGAACAATCAGCCCCAGCATTTT,CAIGRNNQPQHF
.,.,TRBJ2-7,TRBV7-2,TGTGCCAGCAGCAAAAGGCAGGGGCTCGAGCAGTACTTC,CASSKRQGLEQYF
.,TRBD2,TRBJ2-7,TRBV10-2,TGCGCCAGCAGTGAGTGGAGCGGGAGGCTGGAGGGCGAGCAGTACTTC,CASSEWSGRLEGEQYF
.,.,TRBJ2-7,TRBV7-2,TGTGCCAGCAGCATAGGAACAGGGTTGATCCACGAGCAGTACTTC,CASSIGTGLIHEQYF
few,TRBD2,TRBJ2-3,TRBV10-3,TGTGCCATCAGTGTGAGTAGCGGGACAGATACGCAGTATTTT,CAISVSSGTDTQYF
.,TRBD2,TRBJ2-7,TRBV28,TGTGCCAGCGTTTCCGGGACTAGTGTCTACGAGCAGTACTTC,CASVSGTSVYEQYF
.,TRBD1,TRBJ2-2,TRBV7-2,TGTGCCAGCAGCCCCCTAGGGACAGGGAATTTTCACAGGGAGCTGTTTTTT,CASSPLGTGNFHRELFF
.,.,TRBJ2-5,TRBV25-1,TGTGCCAGCAGTGAATTCGCAGGGGCTATGGAGACCCAGTACTTC,CASSEFAGAMETQYF
.,.,TRBJ2-3,TRBV20-1,TGCAGTGCTAGAGGGTTACCCTCGGTAGACACGCAGTATTTT,CSARGLPSVDTQYF
few,TRBD2,TRBJ2-1,TRBV29-1,TGCAGCGTTGCGCTAACTAGCGGGATCAATGAGCAGTTCTTC,CSVALTSGINEQFF
.,TRBD2,TRBJ2-3,TRBV7-3,TGTGCCAGCAGCATTGGGACTAGCGGGAGGGTGGATACGCAGTATTTT,CASSIGTSGRVDTQYF
.,TRBD2,TRBJ2-7,TRBV28,TGTGCCAGCAGTCCCCCGTTTAGCGGGAGGGGGTGGTACGAGCAGTACTTC,CASSPPFSGRGWYEQYF
.,TRBD1,TRBJ2-1,TRBV10-3,TGTGCCATCAGTATTACAGGGGTGGGATATGAGCAGTTCTTC,CAISITGVGYEQFF
few,.,TRBJ2-1,TRBV28,TGTGCCAGCAGTCGCCACAACAATGAGCAGTTCTTC,CASSRHNNEQFF
.,.,TRBJ2-1,TRBV20-1,TGCAGTGCTAGTGAAGGGGAGCAGTTCTTC,CSASEGEQFF
.,.,TRBJ2-7,TRBV13,TGTGCCAGCAGCTTAAAGGCAGGCTCCTACGAGCAGTACTTC,CASSLKAGSYEQYF
few,TRBD2,TRBJ2-1,TRBV29-1,TGCAGCGTTGGACTAGCGGGAGATTGGGTCTACAATGAGCAGTTCTTC,CSVGLAGDWVYNEQFF
.,.,TRBJ2-6,TRBV5-4,TGTGCCAGCAGCCAAAAACTCGCTGGGGCCAACGTCCTGACTTTC,CASSQKLAGANVLTF
.,.,TRBJ1-2,TRBV11-2,TGTGCCAGCAGCCAACTTGCGGGCTCTTTTTCGTATGGCTACACCTTC,CASSQLAGSFSYGYTF
few,TRBD2,TRBJ2-4,TRBV12-3/TRBV12-4,TGTGCCAGCAGTTTAGCGCCCGGGGGGATCGCTACACTAGCCAAAAACATTCAGTACTTC,CASSLAPGGIATLAKNIQYF
.,TRBD2,TRBJ2-1,TRBV28,TGTGCCAGCAGTCCCGAGAGCGGGAATCGTTACAATGAGCAGTTCTTC,CASSPESGNRYNEQFF
many,TRBD2,TRBJ2-3,TRBV9,TGTGCCAGCAGTCGTACTAGCGGGAGAACAGATACGCAGTATTTT,CASSRTSGRTDTQYF